This T cell receptor (beta chain) is drawn from a study of graft-versus-host responses after intestinal transplantation. Study-wide background: Uniformly, recipients were administered anti-thymocyte globulin induction with subsequent tacrolimus and steroids for two to three years.

The CDR3 spans 14 residues. Germline trimming cut 7 bases from V and 2 bases from J; bases unmatched to any gene: 5. Germline V lookup: CDR1 SNHLY, CDR2 FYNNEI. Notes on this clone: Its antigen is unidentified.

Data came from immunoSEQ multiplex PCR; TCRdb stores just in-frame clones and leaves some out. In the table there are around 100,000 clones, more than 85% of which are singletons. The rearrangement links TRBV2 to TRBJ2-1; 7 bases are a match to TRBD1. The sample in question was unstimulated CD4+ T cells sorted from spleen or lymph node cells, obtained before transplant. This clonotype was obtained from a human donor who was the organ donor for an intestinal transplant. CDR3 in DNA: TGTGCCAGCAAGACAGGGATCGCCTACAATGAGCAGTTCTTC. Its translation: CASKTGIAYNEQFF. The entire variable domain, with the rest obtained from reference TRBV2 and TRBJ2-1, is as follows: EPEVTQTPSHQVTQMGQEVILRCVPISNHLYFYWYRQILGQKVEFLVSFYNNEISEKSEIFDDQFSVERPDGSNFTLKIRSTKLEDSAMYFCASKTGIAYNEQFFGPGTRLTVL.